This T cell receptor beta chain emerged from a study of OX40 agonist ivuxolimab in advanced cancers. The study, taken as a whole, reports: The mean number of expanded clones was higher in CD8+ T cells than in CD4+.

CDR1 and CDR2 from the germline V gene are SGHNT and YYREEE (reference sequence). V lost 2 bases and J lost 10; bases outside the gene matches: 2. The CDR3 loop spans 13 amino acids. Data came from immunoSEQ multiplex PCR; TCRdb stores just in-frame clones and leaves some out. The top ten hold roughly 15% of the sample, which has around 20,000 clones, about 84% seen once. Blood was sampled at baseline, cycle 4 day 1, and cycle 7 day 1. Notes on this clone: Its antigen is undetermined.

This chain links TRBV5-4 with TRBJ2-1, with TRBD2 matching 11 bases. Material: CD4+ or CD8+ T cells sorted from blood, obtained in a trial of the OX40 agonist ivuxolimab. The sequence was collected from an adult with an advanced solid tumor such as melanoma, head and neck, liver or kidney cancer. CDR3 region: CASSFLAGGEQFF. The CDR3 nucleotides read TGTGCCAGCAGCTTTCTAGCGGGAGGAGAGCAGTTCTTC. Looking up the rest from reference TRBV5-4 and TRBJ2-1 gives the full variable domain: ETGVTQSPTHLIKTRGQQVTLRCSSQSGHNTVSWYQQALGQGPQFIFQYYREEENGRGNFPPRFSGLQFPNYSSELNVNALELDDSALYLCASSFLAGGEQFFGPGTRLTVL.